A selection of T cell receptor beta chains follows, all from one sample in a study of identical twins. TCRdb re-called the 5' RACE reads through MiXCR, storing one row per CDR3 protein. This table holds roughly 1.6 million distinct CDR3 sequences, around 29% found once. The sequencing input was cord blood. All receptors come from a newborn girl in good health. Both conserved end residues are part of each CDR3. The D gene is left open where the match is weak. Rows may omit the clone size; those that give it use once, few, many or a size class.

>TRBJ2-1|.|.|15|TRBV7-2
TGTCCCAGCAGCCTATACCAGAGCTCCTACAATGAGCAGTTCTTC
CPSSLYQSSYNEQFF
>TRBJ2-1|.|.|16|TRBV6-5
TGTGCCAGCAGAGTTAGCGGCCCAAGCTCCTACAATGAGCAGTTCTTC
CASRVSGPSSYNEQFF
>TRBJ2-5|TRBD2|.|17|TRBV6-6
TGTGCCAGCAGTTACAGTACTAGCGGGGGCAAAAAAGAGACCCAGTACTTC
CASSYSTSGGKKETQYF
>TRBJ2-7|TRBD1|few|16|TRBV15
TGTGCCACCAGCAGAGATCCGACAGGGAGCTCCTACGAGCAGTACTTC
CATSRDPTGSSYEQYF
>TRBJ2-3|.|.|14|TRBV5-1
TGCGCCAGCAGCCCGGAGGAAACAGGGGATACGCAGTATTTT
CASSPEETGDTQYF
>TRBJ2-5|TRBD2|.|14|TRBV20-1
TGCAGTGCTAGGCCCACTAGCGGCCAAGAGACCCAGTACTTC
CSARPTSGQETQYF
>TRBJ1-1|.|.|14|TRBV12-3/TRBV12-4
TGTGCCAGCAGCCCCGCGGGACTGAACGCTGAAGCTTTCTTT
CASSPAGLNAEAFF
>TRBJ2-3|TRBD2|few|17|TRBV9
TGTGCCAGCAGCGTAGCTACTGCGGGGGGCCTCACAGATACGCAGTATTTT
CASSVATAGGLTDTQYF
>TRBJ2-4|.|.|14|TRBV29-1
TGCAGCGTTGAAGATGGGATAGAGATCGGCATTCAGTACTTC
CSVEDGIEIGIQYF
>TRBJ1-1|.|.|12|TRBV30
TGTGCCTGGGCGGGGCAGAACACTGAAGCTTTCTTT
CAWAGQNTEAFF
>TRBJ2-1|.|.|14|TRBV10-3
TGTGCCATCAGTGTTGAGCCAGGTTACAATGAGCAGTTCTTC
CAISVEPGYNEQFF
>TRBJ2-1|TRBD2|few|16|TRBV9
TGTGCCAGCAGCGTGGTCAGTTGGGGGGGGTACAATGAGCAGTTCTTC
CASSVVSWGGYNEQFF
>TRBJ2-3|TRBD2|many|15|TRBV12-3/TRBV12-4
TGTGCCAGCAGTCAACTAGCGGGGGTATCCGATACGCAGTATTTT
CASSQLAGVSDTQYF
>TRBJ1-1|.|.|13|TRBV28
TGTGCCAGCAGTTTTGAGGCAGCCACACGGGCTTTCTTT
CASSFEAATRAFF
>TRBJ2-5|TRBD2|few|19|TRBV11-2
TGTGCCAGCAGCCCTAGGGCCCGTAGCGGGGGGGCCCCCCAAGAGACCCAGTACTTC
CASSPRARSGGAPQETQYF
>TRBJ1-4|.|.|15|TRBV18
TGTGCCAGCTCACCACCAAGGGCCAGAAATGAAAAACTGTTTTTT
CASSPPRARNEKLFF